The next 30 T cell receptor beta chains were all read from a single sample in a study of cytomegalovirus exposure and HLA in healthy donors. The PCR contained 60 Vbeta and 13 Jbeta primers. TCRdb's table, derived via immunoSEQ multiplex PCR, lists solely in-frame clones and lacks some. The sample has under 250,000 clones, about 75% seen once. Sequencing was performed on PBMCs. These receptors all stem from a male donor in good health and CMV-seronegative.

The chain uses TRBV5-1 and TRBJ2-3, with TRBD2 matching over 13 bases. Germline lookup yields CDR1 SGHRS and CDR2 YFSETQ. This CDR3 is built from 18 residues. Unmatched junction bases numbered 6, after V lost 2 bases and J lost 0 bases. The chain's CDR3 is CASSLLAGGSSSTDTQYF. The CDR3 region has the DNA TGCGCCAGCAGCTTACTAGCGGGGGGGTCTTCTAGCACAGATACGCAGTATTTT.

The V and J genes are TRBV6-6 and TRBJ2-3; perhaps TRBD1 as D (6 bases). The CDR3 contains 15 residues. The germline gives CDR1 MNHNY, CDR2 SVGAGI (reference sequence). V lost 2 bases, J lost 2 bases, and 11 bases lay in between. CDR3 sequence reads: CASSYVRGYTDTQYF. CDR3 DNA sequence: TGTGCCAGCAGTTACGTCAGGGGCTACACAGATACGCAGTATTTT.

This chain links TRBV28 with TRBJ2-7; 7 nucleotides match TRBD2. The germline V gene encodes CDR1 MDHEN and CDR2 SYDVKM. Germline trimming cut 0 bases from V and 6 bases from J; bases unmatched to any gene: 5. The CDR3 has 14 residues. The chain's CDR3 is CASSLWGGRAEQYF. As DNA, the CDR3 is TGTGCCAGCAGTTTATGGGGTGGGAGGGCCGAGCAGTACTTC.

This clone was detected a few times. The chain carries TRBV5-4 and TRBJ2-4; 13 nucleotides match TRBD2. The V gene end was trimmed by 3 bases and the J gene end by 6 bases; junction bases not matched to a gene: 15. This CDR3 spans 19 amino acids. CDR1 and CDR2 (germline): SGHNT, YYREEE (reference sequence). CDR3 nucleotide sequence: TGTGCCAGCAGCTCCGGACTAGCGGGAGCCGGACAGAAGGGAAACATTCAGTACTTC. Translating it yields CASSSGLAGAGQKGNIQYF. The variable domain in full, with the rest retrieved from reference TRBV5-4 and TRBJ2-4, is ETGVTQSPTHLIKTRGQQVTLRCSSQSGHNTVSWYQQALGQGPQFIFQYYREEENGRGNFPPRFSGLQFPNYSSELNVNALELDDSALYLCASSSGLAGAGQKGNIQYFGAGTRLSVL.

V usage is TRBV7-2 and J usage is TRBJ2-5, with 9 bases fitting TRBD1. Trimming took 5 bases from V and 7 from J; bases not matched to a gene: 5. Germline V gene lookup returns CDR1 SGHTA and CDR2 FQGNSA. This CDR3 has 13 amino acids. In nucleotides, the CDR3 is TGTGCCAGCAGCGGAGACAGGGGGGGGACCCAGTACTTC. This codes for CASSGDRGGTQYF. The full variable domain, in which reference TRBV7-2 and TRBJ2-5 provide the parts outside the CDR3, is GAGVSQSPSNKVTEKGKDVELRCDPISGHTALYWYRQSLGQGLEFLIYFQGNSAPDKSGLPSDRFSAERTGGSVSTLTIQRTQQEDSAVYLCASSGDRGGTQYFGPGTRLLVL.

CDR3 amino acids: CATSREPGGVRGYTF. Here the CDR3 DNA reads TGTGCCACCAGCAGAGAACCCGGGGGGGTTCGGGGCTACACCTTC. This rearrangement joins TRBV15 to TRBJ1-2; maybe TRBD1 (5 bases). Per germline, CDR1 LNHNV and CDR2 YYDKDF (reference sequence). With 0 bases removed from V and 8 bases from J, the gap between germline ends came to 16 bases. This CDR3 comprises 15 residues.

The chain joins TRBV6-5 to TRBJ2-5, with TRBD2 as a possible D gene (6 bases). This CDR3 contains 11 residues. Per the germline V gene, CDR1 is MNHEY and CDR2 is SVGAGI. V was cut by 6 bases and J by 4 bases, with 6 bases left in between. The CDR3 spells CASRGGETQYF. The CDR3 DNA is TGTGCCAGCAGGGGGGGAGAGACCCAGTACTTC.

In its sample, this clone was seen once. V and J are TRBV5-8 and TRBJ2-7, with D possibly TRBD2 on 7 matching bases. In germline, CDR1 is SGHTS, CDR2 YDEGEE. Trimming took off 6 bases at V and 7 bases at J, with 17 bases between the two ends. This CDR3 is built from 13 residues. The CDR3 region is CASTSWGGQEQYF. CDR3 nucleotides: TGTGCCAGCACCTCGTGGGGGGGCCAGGAGCAGTACTTC.

The chain combines TRBV2 with TRBJ1-1, with TRBD1 identical over 12 bases. V lost 7 bases, J lost 5 bases, and 5 bases stayed unmatched. The CDR3 totals 14 residues. Germline values: CDR1 SNHLY, CDR2 FYNNEI. This chain's CDR3 is CASIGGQGATEAFF. In nucleotides, the CDR3 is TGTGCCAGCATCGGGGGACAGGGGGCAACTGAAGCTTTCTTT.

In regard to this clone: An end of the junction does not agree with germline; a read error may underlie this. The CDR3 protein is CTSSVGRTGLYEQYF. The CDR3 DNA sequence: TGTACCAGCAGCGTAGGAAGGACAGGTCTATACGAGCAGTACTTC. The V call is TRBV9, the J call TRBJ2-7; 7 nucleotides match TRBD1. Germline V gives CDR1 SGDLS, CDR2 YYNGEE. The CDR3 is 15 amino acids.

The rearrangement joins TRBV4-1 to TRBJ2-7; weak D call: TRBD1 (6 bases). CDR1 MGHRA and CDR2 YSYEKL come from the germline V gene. The CDR3 sequence is 16 residues long. The V end lost 1 base, the J end lost 3 bases, and 16 bases lay between the germline ends. Written as DNA, the CDR3 is TGCGCCAGCAGCCAAGCTATCTCAGGGGTCCTCTACGAGCAGTACTTC. Amino acid sequence: CASSQAISGVLYEQYF.

The chain carries TRBV6-5 and TRBJ2-5, with D maybe TRBD2 (5 bases). The CDR3 is 13 residues long. Germline V CDR1 and CDR2: MNHEY, SVGAGI. V was trimmed by 6 bases and J by 5 bases, leaving 13 bases between them. CDR3 coding DNA: TGTGCCAGCAGCGGACTCCCCCCGGAGACCCAGTACTTC. This gives the protein CASSGLPPETQYF.

This chain uses TRBV5-1 with TRBJ2-7; D is possibly TRBD2 (6 bases). The CDR3 has 13 residues. Per germline, CDR1 SGHRS and CDR2 YFSETQ. Trimming shortened V by 0 bases and J by 3 bases, and 7 bases separated the two germline ends. CDR3 in DNA: TGCGCCAGCAGCTTGGGCGGGAACTACGAGCAGTACTTC. Translated, it gives CASSLGGNYEQYF.

The chain has TRBV6-5 and TRBJ2-7; a weak D match, TRBD1 (5 bases). The V end was cut by 4 bases, the J end by 5 bases, with 18 bases between. Germline-derived CDR1 and CDR2 are MNHEY and SVGAGI. This CDR3 contains 15 residues. The chain's CDR3 is CASSFPRQGLHEQYF. As DNA, the CDR3 is TGTGCCAGCAGTTTCCCTAGGCAGGGTCTCCACGAGCAGTACTTC.

The gene calls are TRBV19 and TRBJ1-1; D is possibly TRBD1 (6 bases). The V gene's germline CDR1 is LNHDA and CDR2 SQIVND (reference sequence). Trimming removed 5 bases at V and 1 base at J, with 14 bases between. The CDR3 loop spans 15 amino acids. The CDR3, as DNA: TGTGCCAGTAGTCCACAGGGTTGGTCGAACACTGAAGCTTTCTTT. It is translated as CASSPQGWSNTEAFF.

The chain carries TRBV7-9 and TRBJ1-4; the D gene is possibly TRBD1 (6 bases). The V gene's germline CDR1 is SEHNR and CDR2 FQNEAQ (reference sequence). V was shortened by 5 bases and J by 3 bases, with 10 bases between the two germline ends. The CDR3 runs to 14 residues. The CDR3 sequence is CASSPAGANEKLFF. In nucleotides, the CDR3 is TGTGCCAGCAGCCCTGCAGGGGCTAATGAAAAACTGTTTTTT. Drawing the rest from reference TRBV7-9 and TRBJ1-4, the complete variable domain is DTGVSQNPRHKITKRGQNVTFRCDPISEHNRLYWYRQTLGQGPEFLTYFQNEAQLEKSRLLSDRFSAERPKGSFSTLEIQRTEQGDSAMYLCASSPAGANEKLFFGSGTQLSVL.

The chain couples TRBV30 to TRBJ2-7; no definite D call. Between the trimmed V and J ends, which lost 2 bases and 5 bases, there was a span of 13 bases. Per germline, CDR1 GTSNPN and CDR2 SVGIG (reference sequence). This CDR3 has 13 amino acids. The CDR3 DNA reads TGTGCCTGGAGTTCTGACTTAATCCACGAGCAGTACTTC. This gives the protein CAWSSDLIHEQYF.

The chain joins TRBV7-8 to TRBJ1-4; TRBD1 matches 12 bases. Germline CDR1 SGHVS, CDR2 FQNEAQ. V lost 6 bases, J lost 2 bases, and 7 bases stayed unmatched. This CDR3 comprises 17 residues. CDR3 loop: CASRRDRGQSTNEKLFF. In nucleotides, the CDR3 is TGTGCCAGCAGACGGGACAGGGGGCAGTCGACTAATGAAAAACTGTTTTTT.

This rearrangement joins TRBV19 to TRBJ2-3, with 14 bases fitting TRBD2. V lost 4 bases and J lost 0; bases outside the gene matches: 3. Germline V lookup: CDR1 LNHDA, CDR2 SQIVND (reference sequence). This CDR3 has 17 amino acids. CDR3 sequence reads: CASSTGLAGVSTDTQYF. The CDR3 DNA is TGTGCCAGTAGTACGGGACTAGCGGGAGTAAGCACAGATACGCAGTATTTT.

This clone was seen a handful of times. V is TRBV4-1 and J is TRBJ2-5; D may be TRBD1 (5 bases). Trimming removed 5 bases from V and 4 bases from J, with 14 bases in between. The CDR3 length is 14 residues. The germline V gene has CDR1 MGHRA and CDR2 YSYEKL. The CDR3 bases are TGCGCCAGCAGCGGTAGGGGTACGGGAGAGACCCAGTACTTC. Its translation: CASSGRGTGETQYF.

This clone was picked up one time. CDR3 DNA sequence: TGTGCCAGCAGTTTAGGCCGGCGGGCAAAGAAGTACGAGCAGTACTTC. Translation: CASSLGRRAKKYEQYF. The chain uses TRBV27 and TRBJ2-7; D is possibly TRBD2 (5 bases). V dropped 2 bases and J dropped 4 bases, with 18 bases sitting between them. Germline V gene data show CDR1 as MNHEY and CDR2 as SMNVEV (reference sequence). The CDR3 runs 16 residues.

V usage is TRBV5-4 and J usage is TRBJ2-2; 7 nucleotides align to TRBD2. Germline lookup yields CDR1 SGHNT and CDR2 YYREEE (reference sequence). J lost 7 bases, V lost 0 bases, and 6 bases had no gene match. CDR3 length: 15 amino acids. As DNA, the CDR3 is TGTGCCAGCAGCTTGGGGACTAGGGCGGGCGGGGAGCTGTTTTTT. Translating it yields CASSLGTRAGGELFF.

This clone was recorded many times. The V call is TRBV5-4, the J call TRBJ2-6; 10 nucleotides agree with TRBD1. Trimming cost V 4 bases and J 17 bases; bases outside gene matches: 6. This CDR3 is built from 12 residues. CDR1 is SGHNT and CDR2 is YYREEE in the germline V gene (reference sequence). CDR3 in DNA: TGTGCCAGCAGCCGGGGACAGGGGACAATGACTTTC. Protein sequence: CASSRGQGTMTF.

This chain links TRBV4-2 with TRBJ1-4; perhaps TRBD1 as D (5 bases). Looked up from germline, CDR1 is LGHNA and CDR2 is YNFKEQ. The CDR3 covers 13 residues. Trimming took off 0 bases at V and 11 bases at J, with 10 bases between the two ends. CDR3 region: CASSQDKGWKLFF. CDR3 DNA: TGTGCCAGCAGCCAAGACAAGGGGTGGAAACTGTTTTTT.

This chain connects TRBV28 to TRBJ1-4, with 11 positions matching TRBD1. Germline values: CDR1 MDHEN, CDR2 SYDVKM. With 10 bases clipped from V and 7 bases from J, the junction kept 14 bases outside the gene matches. The CDR3 has 16 amino acids. The CDR3 DNA sequence: TGTGCCACCTCAAACTCCGGGACAGGGGGGAGTGAAAAACTGTTTTTT. It is translated as CATSNSGTGGSEKLFF.

The V gene is TRBV9, the J gene TRBJ2-5; 7 bases are shared with TRBD1. Losses at the gene ends were 0 bases for V and 4 bases for J; bases not matched to a gene: 6. The germline V gene encodes CDR1 SGDLS and CDR2 YYNGEE. CDR3 size: 15 residues. CDR3: CASSVVSRTGETQYF. The CDR3 bases are TGTGCCAGCAGCGTAGTGTCCCGGACAGGAGAGACCCAGTACTTC.

The chain recombines TRBV29-1 with TRBJ2-2; TRBD1 matches at 8 bases. The DNA matches TRBJ1-3 better at its end, which makes the J call doubtful. Germline lookup yields CDR1 SQVTM and CDR2 ANQGSEA. The CDR3 has 14 amino acids. DNA of the CDR3: TGCAGCGTTGACAGGACAGGGTCTGGAAACACCATATATTTT. This encodes CSVDRTGSGNTIYF.

This clone was seen a handful of times. The V and J genes are TRBV2 and TRBJ1-3, with D possibly being TRBD1 (6 bases). V lost 6 bases, J lost 0 bases, and 15 bases lay in between. Germline-derived CDR1 and CDR2 are SNHLY and FYNNEI. The CDR3 loop spans 16 amino acids. The CDR3 region has the DNA TGTGCCAGCAGGTCGACAGGACTGAGCTCTGGAAACACCATATATTTT. Its translation: CASRSTGLSSGNTIYF.

The chain carries TRBV5-1 and TRBJ1-5; D may be TRBD1 (5 bases). In germline, CDR1 is SGHRS, CDR2 YFSETQ. V dropped 2 bases and J dropped 2 bases, with 8 bases sitting between them. The CDR3 totals 14 residues. The CDR3 reads CASSFVGGNQPQHF. The CDR3 DNA reads TGCGCCAGCAGCTTTGTAGGGGGCAATCAGCCCCAGCATTTT.

This rearrangement joins TRBV5-1 to TRBJ1-3, with D possibly TRBD1 on 5 matching bases. Germline V gene sequence: CDR1 SGHRS, CDR2 YFSETQ. The V end was cut by 0 bases, the J end by 4 bases, with 11 bases between. The CDR3 is made up of 15 amino acids. The CDR3 protein is CASSLAGAGGNTIYF. As DNA, the CDR3 is TGCGCCAGCAGCTTGGCCGGAGCAGGGGGAAACACCATATATTTT.